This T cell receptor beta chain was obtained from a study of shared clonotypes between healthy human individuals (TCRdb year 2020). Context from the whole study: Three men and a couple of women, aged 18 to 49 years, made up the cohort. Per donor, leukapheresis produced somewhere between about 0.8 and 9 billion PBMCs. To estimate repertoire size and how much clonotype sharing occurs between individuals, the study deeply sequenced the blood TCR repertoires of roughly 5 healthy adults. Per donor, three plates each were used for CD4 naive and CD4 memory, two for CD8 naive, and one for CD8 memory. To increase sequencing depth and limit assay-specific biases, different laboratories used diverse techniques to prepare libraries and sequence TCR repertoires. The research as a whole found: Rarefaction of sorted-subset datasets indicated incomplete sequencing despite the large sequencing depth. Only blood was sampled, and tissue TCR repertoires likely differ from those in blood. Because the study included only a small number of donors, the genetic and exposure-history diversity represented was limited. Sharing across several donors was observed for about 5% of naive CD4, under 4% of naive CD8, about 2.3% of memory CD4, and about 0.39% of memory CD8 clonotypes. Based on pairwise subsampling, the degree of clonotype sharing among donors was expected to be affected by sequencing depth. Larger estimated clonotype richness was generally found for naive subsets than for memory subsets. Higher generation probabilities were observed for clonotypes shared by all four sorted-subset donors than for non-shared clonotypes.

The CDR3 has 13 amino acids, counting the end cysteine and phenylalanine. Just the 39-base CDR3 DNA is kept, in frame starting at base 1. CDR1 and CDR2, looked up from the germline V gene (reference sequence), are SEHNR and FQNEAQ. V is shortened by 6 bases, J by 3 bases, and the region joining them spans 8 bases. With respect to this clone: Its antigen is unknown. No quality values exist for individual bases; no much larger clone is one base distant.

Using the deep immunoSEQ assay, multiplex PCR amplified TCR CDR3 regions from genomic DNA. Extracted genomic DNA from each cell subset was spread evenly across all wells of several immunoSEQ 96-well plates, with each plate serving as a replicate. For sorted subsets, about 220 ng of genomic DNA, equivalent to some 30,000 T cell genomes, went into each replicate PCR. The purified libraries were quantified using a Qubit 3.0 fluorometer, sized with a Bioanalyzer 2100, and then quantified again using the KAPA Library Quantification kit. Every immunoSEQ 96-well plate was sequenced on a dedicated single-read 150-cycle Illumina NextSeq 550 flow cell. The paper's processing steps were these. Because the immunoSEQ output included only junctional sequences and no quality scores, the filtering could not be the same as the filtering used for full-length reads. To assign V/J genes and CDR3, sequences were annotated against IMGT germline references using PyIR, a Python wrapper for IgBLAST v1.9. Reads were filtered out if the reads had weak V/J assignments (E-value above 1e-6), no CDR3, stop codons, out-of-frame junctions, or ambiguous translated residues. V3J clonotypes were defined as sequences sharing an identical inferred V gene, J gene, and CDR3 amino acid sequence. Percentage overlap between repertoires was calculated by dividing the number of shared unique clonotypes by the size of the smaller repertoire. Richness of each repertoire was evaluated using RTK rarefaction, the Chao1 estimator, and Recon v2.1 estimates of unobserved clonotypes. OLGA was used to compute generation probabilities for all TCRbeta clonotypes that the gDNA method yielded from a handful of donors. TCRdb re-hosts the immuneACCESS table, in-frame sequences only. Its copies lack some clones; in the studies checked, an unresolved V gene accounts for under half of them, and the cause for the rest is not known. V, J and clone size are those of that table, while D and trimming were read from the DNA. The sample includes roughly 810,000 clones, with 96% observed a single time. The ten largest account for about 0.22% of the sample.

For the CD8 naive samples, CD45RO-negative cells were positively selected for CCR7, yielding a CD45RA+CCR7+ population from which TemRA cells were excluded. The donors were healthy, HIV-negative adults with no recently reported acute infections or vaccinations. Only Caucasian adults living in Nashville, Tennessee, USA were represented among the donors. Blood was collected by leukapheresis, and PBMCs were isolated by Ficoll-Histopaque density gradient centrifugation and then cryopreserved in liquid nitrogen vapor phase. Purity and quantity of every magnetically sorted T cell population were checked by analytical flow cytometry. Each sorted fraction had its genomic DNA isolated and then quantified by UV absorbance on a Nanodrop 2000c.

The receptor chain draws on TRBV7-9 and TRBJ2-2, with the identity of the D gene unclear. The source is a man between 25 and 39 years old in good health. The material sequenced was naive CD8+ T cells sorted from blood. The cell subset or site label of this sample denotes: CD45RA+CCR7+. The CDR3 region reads CASSLRDTGELFF. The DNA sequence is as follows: TGTGCCAGCAGTTTGAGAGACACCGGGGAGCTGTTTTTT.